Listed here are 12 T cell receptor beta chains from one sample, sequenced in a study of blood T cell repertoires in COVID-19. Method: immunoSEQ multiplex PCR; TCRdb's copy keeps in-frame clones and lacks some. Found here are 150,000 to 200,000 clones, roughly nine tenths of them singletons; the top ten hold about 6.5%. The sample taken for sequencing was peripheral blood. All receptors come from a woman of 80 years or more in a cohort sampled during active or convalescent COVID-19.

This chain connects TRBV24-1 to TRBJ1-5, with 10 nucleotides matching TRBD1. J lost 5 bases, V lost 4 bases, and 7 bases had no gene match. Per germline, CDR1 KGHDR and CDR2 SFDVKD. CDR3 length equals 16 residues. The chain's CDR3 is CATSESGQGLDQPQHF. The CDR3 DNA is TGTGCCACCAGTGAATCGGGACAGGGGTTAGATCAGCCCCAGCATTTT.

V is TRBV5-4 and J is TRBJ2-1, with TRBD1 identical over 8 bases. This CDR3 region has 16 residues. Trimming removed 3 bases from V and 9 bases from J; junction bases left unmatched: 14. CDR1 SGHNT and CDR2 YYREEE come from the germline V gene (reference sequence). This chain's CDR3 is CASSSGGDRKLPEQFF. CDR3 nucleotides: TGTGCCAGCAGCTCTGGTGGGGACAGGAAACTACCTGAGCAGTTCTTC.

The V gene is TRBV7-9, the J gene TRBJ2-1; the D gene is possibly TRBD2 (6 bases). The CDR3 is made up of 14 amino acids. Trimming left V 0 bases short and J 9 bases short, with 12 bases between. Looked up from germline, CDR1 is SEHNR and CDR2 is FQNEAQ (reference sequence). CDR3 protein: CASSLASGYTEQFF. DNA of the CDR3: TGTGCCAGCAGCTTAGCTAGCGGTTATACTGAGCAGTTCTTC.

The sample holds one count of this clone. V usage is TRBV7-9 and J usage is TRBJ1-1; D is unclear. This CDR3 comprises 14 residues. Deletions cut 3 bases from V and 0 bases from J, with 8 bases between. Germline loops: CDR1 SEHNR, CDR2 FQNEAQ (reference sequence). The DNA for the CDR3 is TGTGCCAGCAGCTTTGCCAGCGTGAACACTGAAGCTTTCTTT. Encoded protein: CASSFASVNTEAFF. Full variable domain (missing parts from reference TRBV7-9 and TRBJ1-1): DTGVSQNPRHKITKRGQNVTFRCDPISEHNRLYWYRQTLGQGPEFLTYFQNEAQLEKSRLLSDRFSAERPKGSFSTLEIQRTEQGDSAMYLCASSFASVNTEAFFGQGTRLTVV.

The chain uses TRBV9 and TRBJ2-3; the match to TRBD2 covers 10 bases. Trimming at V came to 3 bases and at J to 6 bases, leaving 4 bases not matched to a gene. The CDR3 has 14 residues. Germline loops: CDR1 SGDLS, CDR2 YYNGEE. The CDR3 sequence: CASSDGTSADTQYF. The DNA for the CDR3 is TGTGCCAGCAGCGATGGGACTAGCGCGGATACGCAGTATTTT.

The chain is built from TRBV30 and TRBJ2-7, with D hard to call. V was trimmed by 1 base and J by 3 bases, leaving 10 bases between them. The CDR3 loop spans 13 amino acids. The V gene's germline CDR1 is GTSNPN and CDR2 SVGIG (reference sequence). The CDR3 sequence: CAWSGLSNYEQYF. The CDR3 DNA follows: TGTGCCTGGAGTGGCCTCAGTAACTACGAGCAGTACTTC.

V gene TRBV10-3 combines with J gene TRBJ2-7; 11 bases are shared with TRBD1. Germline V gene lookup returns CDR1 ENHRY and CDR2 SYGVKD. V dropped 8 bases and J dropped 0; count of bases not matched to a gene: 3. The CDR3 covers 14 residues. The CDR3 reads CAIGQGASSYEQYV. The CDR3 DNA is TGTGCCATCGGACAGGGGGCGAGCTCCTACGAGCAGTACGTC.

The chain combines TRBV5-1 with TRBJ1-3; 7 bases are a match to TRBD1. After removal of 1 base from V and 0 bases from J, the junction contained 10 bases not matched to a gene. Germline V CDR1 and CDR2: SGHRS, YFSETQ. This CDR3 is built from 18 residues. The CDR3 nucleotides read TGCGCCAGCAGCTTGTTCGACAGGGCCCGACTCTCTGGAAACACCATATATTTT. Translating gives CASSLFDRARLSGNTIYF.

V gene TRBV28 combines with J gene TRBJ1-2; 7 bases line up with TRBD1. This CDR3 contains 18 residues. J lost 0 bases, V lost 6 bases, and 16 bases had no gene match. Germline V gene sequence: CDR1 MDHEN, CDR2 SYDVKM. This CDR3 is CASRSTVGRGESNYGYTF. The DNA for the CDR3 is TGTGCCAGCAGGTCGACCGTGGGCAGGGGGGAATCTAACTATGGCTACACCTTC.

The genes are TRBV4-3 and TRBJ2-2; weak D call: TRBD1 (5 bases). The germline gives CDR1 LGHNA, CDR2 YSLEER. V was pared by 1 base and J by 5 bases, with 14 bases between. The CDR3 is made up of 16 amino acids. CDR3 nucleotides: TGCGCCAGCAGCCAAGGTTCAGGGAAAGGGACCGGGGAGCTGTTTTTT. This encodes CASSQGSGKGTGELFF.

The chain is built from TRBV20-1 and TRBJ2-5, with unresolved D. Germline assignment: CDR1 DFQATT and CDR2 SNEGSKA (reference sequence). The germline V and J ends were trimmed by 7 bases and 5 bases, with 11 bases remaining between them. CDR3 length: 11 amino acids. The CDR3 loop reads CSVEASETQYF. The CDR3 bases are TGCAGTGTAGAGGCGAGCGAGACCCAGTACTTC.

This chain connects TRBV7-9 to TRBJ1-4, with D perhaps TRBD1 (5 bases). The germline V gene has CDR1 SEHNR and CDR2 FQNEAQ (reference sequence). Trimming took 7 bases from V and 8 from J, leaving 20 bases between them. The CDR3 contains 15 residues. The CDR3 sequence is CASTPTVGGGEKLFF. The CDR3 coding sequence is TGTGCCAGCACCCCGACGGTCGGGGGAGGGGAAAAACTGTTTTTT.